Listed below are T cell receptor beta chains from one sample, sequenced in a study of regulatory T cells in long-lasting Graves disease. A single record per CDR3 protein comes from TCRdb applying MiXCR to the multiplex PCR reads. The sample lists approximately 250,000 distinct CDR3 sequences; about 18% were seen once. Sequenced material: peripheral blood mononuclear cells (PBMCs), taken at new diagnosis, from a patient treated with antithyroid drugs. These receptors were collected from a female donor with Graves disease. The CDR3 runs from the conserved cysteine through the conserved F or W. A D gene is named only where the DNA matches it firmly. Size is stated for part of the rows, as once, few or many counts, or as a class when the clone is expanded.

d_call | clone_size | j_call | v_call | cdr3_nt | cdr3_aa
TRBD1 | many | TRBJ2-3 | TRBV20-1 | TGCAGTGCTAGTGGAGTAGTGAGGACAGGGAGCACAGATACGCAGTATTTT | CSASGVVRTGSTDTQYF
NA | NA | TRBJ1-1 | TRBV11-3 | TGTGTCTGGGCTACCGCCGAAGCTTTCTTT | CVWATAEAFF
NA | many | TRBJ1-2 | TRBV18 | TGTGCCAGCTCCCTTTCTGCCGAGCTTAATGGCTACACCTTC | CASSLSAELNGYTF
TRBD2 | many | TRBJ2-5 | TRBV12-3/TRBV12-4 | TGTGCCAGCAGTCCTCGGACTAGCGGGAGCAGAGAGACCCAGTACTTC | CASSPRTSGSRETQYF
TRBD2 | many | TRBJ2-1 | TRBV3-1 | TGTGCCAGCAGCCAAGGGCTAGCGGTAAGCTCCTACAATGAGCAGTTCTTC | CASSQGLAVSSYNEQFF
NA | many | TRBJ2-3 | TRBV24-1 | TGTGCCACCAGTGATGGGACACCTAGCACAGATACGCAGTATTTT | CATSDGTPSTDTQYF
TRBD2 | NA | TRBJ2-1 | TRBV4-1 | TGCGCCAGCAGCACCCGACTAGCGGGAGTGGGTGAGCAGTTCTTC | CASSTRLAGVGEQFF
NA | many | TRBJ2-3 | TRBV14 | TGTGCCAGCAGCCAAGATCAACGAGAAATGGACACAGATACGCAGTATTTT | CASSQDQREMDTDTQYF
NA | many | TRBJ1-2 | TRBV9 | TGTGCCAGCAGCCCCCGCCGGGAACTTAACTATGGCTACACCTTC | CASSPRRELNYGYTF
NA | many | TRBJ1-5 | TRBV6-5 | TGTGCCAGCAGTTACACAACAGGGATTCAGCCCCAGCATTTT | CASSYTTGIQPQHF
NA | many | TRBJ1-6 | TRBV30 | TGTGCCTGGAGTGTAACCAGGGGAGGTTCACCCCTCCACTTT | CAWSVTRGGSPLHF